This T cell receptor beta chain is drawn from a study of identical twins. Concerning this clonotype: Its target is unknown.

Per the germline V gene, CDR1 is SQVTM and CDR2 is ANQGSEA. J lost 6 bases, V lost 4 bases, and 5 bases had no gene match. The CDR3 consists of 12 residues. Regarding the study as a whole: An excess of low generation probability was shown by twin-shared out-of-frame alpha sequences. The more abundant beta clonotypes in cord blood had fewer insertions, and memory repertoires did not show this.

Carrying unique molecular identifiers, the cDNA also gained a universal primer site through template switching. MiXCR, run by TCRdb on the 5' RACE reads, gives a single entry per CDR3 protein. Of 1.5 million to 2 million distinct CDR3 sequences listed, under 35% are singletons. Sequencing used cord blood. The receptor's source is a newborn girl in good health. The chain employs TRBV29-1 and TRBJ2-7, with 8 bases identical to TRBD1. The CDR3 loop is CSVARGRVEQYF. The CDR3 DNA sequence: TGCAGCGTTGCCAGGGGGCGGGTCGAGCAGTACTTC.